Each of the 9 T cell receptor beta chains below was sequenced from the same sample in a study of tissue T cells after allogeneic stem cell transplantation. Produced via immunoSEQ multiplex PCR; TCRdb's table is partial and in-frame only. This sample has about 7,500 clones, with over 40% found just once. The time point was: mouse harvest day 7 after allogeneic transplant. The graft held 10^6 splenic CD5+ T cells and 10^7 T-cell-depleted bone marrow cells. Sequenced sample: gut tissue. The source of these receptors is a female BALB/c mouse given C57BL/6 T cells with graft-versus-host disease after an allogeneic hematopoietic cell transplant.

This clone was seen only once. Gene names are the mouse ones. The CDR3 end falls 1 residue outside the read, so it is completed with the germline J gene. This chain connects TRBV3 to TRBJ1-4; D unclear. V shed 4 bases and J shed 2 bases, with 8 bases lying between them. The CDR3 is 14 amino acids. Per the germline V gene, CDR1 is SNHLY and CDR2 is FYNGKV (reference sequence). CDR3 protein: CASSYRQSNERLFF. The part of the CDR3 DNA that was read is TGTGCCAGCAGCTACAGACAATCCAACGAAAGATTATTT.

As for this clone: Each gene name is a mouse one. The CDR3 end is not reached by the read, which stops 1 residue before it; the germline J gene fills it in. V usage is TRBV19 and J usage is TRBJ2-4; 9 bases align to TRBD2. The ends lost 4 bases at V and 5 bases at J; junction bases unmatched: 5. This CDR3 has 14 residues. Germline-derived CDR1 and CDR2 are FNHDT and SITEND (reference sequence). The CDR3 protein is CASSLTGGRNTLYF. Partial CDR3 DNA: TGTGCCAGCAGTCTAACTGGGGGGCGAAACACCTTGTAC.

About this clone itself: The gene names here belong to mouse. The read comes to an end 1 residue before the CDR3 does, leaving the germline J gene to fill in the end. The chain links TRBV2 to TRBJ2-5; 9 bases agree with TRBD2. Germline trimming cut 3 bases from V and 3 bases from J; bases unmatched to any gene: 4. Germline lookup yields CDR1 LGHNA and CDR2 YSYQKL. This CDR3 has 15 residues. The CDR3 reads CASSQPGLGQDTQYF. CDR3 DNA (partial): TGTGCCAGCAGCCAGCCGGGACTGGGTCAAGACACCCAGTAC.

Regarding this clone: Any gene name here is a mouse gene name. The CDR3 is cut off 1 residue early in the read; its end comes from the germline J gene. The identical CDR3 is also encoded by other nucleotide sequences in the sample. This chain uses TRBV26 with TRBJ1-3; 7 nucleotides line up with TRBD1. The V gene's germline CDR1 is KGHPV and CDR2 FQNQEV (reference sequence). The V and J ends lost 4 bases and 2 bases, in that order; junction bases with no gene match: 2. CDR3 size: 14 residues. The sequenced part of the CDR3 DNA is TGTGCCAGCAGTCCGCAGGGGGCTGGAAATACGCTCTAT. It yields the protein CASSPQGAGNTLY. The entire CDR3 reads CASSPQGAGNTLYF.

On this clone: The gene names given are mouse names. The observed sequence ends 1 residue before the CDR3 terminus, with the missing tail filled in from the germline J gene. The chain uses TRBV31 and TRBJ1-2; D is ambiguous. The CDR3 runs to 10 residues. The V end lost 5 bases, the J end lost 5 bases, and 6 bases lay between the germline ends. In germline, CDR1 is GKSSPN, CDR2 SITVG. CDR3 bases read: TGTGCCTGGGAGACATCCGACTACACC. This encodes CAWETSDYT. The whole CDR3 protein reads CAWETSDYTF. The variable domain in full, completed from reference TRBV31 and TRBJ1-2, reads AQTIHQWPVAEIKAVGSPLSLGCTIKGKSSPNLYWYWQATGGTLQQLFYSITVGQVESVVQLNLSASRPKDDQFILSTEKLLLSHSGFYLCAWETSDYTFGSGTRLLVI.

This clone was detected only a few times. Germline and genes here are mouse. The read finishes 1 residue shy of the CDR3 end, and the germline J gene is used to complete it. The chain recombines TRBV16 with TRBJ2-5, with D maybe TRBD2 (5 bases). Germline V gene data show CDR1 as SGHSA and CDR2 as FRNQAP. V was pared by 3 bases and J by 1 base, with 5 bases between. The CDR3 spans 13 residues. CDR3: CASSFGDQDTQYF. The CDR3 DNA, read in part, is TGTGCAAGCAGCTTTGGGGACCAAGACACCCAGTAC. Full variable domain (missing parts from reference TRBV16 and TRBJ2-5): NAGVIQTPRHKVTGKGQEATLWCEPISGHSAVFWYRQTIVQGLEFLTYFRNQAPIDDSGMPKERFSAQMPNQSHSTLKIQSTQPQDSAVYLCASSFGDQDTQYFGPGTRLLVL.

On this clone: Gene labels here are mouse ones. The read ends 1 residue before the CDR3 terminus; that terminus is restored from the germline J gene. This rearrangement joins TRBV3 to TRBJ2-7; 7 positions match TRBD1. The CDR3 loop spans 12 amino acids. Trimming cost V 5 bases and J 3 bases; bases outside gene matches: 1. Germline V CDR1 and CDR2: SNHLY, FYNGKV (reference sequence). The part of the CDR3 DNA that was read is TGTGCCAGCAGCCGGGACAGCTATGAACAGTAC. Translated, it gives CASSRDSYEQY. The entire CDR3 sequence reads CASSRDSYEQYF.

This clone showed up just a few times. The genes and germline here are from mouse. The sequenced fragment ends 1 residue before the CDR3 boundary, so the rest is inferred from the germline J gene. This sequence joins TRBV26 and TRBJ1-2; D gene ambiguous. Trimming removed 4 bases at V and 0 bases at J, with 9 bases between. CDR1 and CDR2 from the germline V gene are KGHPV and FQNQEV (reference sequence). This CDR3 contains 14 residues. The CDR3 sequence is CASSPTGANSDYTF. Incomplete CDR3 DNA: TGTGCCAGCAGTCCCACGGGAGCAAACTCCGACTACACC.

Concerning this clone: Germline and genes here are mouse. Partial CDR3 DNA: TGTGCCAGCAGTCGGGGGGGGTCAAACACAGAAGTCTTC. Its protein product is CASSRGGSNTEVF. The whole CDR3 protein reads CASSRGGSNTEVFF. The chain combines TRBV15 with TRBJ1-1; tentatively, D is TRBD1 (5 bases). The read finishes 1 residue shy of the CDR3 end, and the germline J gene is used to complete it. Trimming removed 5 bases at V and 0 bases at J, with 10 bases between. The CDR3 contains 14 residues. The germline V gene has CDR1 SGHND and CDR2 FRSKSL.